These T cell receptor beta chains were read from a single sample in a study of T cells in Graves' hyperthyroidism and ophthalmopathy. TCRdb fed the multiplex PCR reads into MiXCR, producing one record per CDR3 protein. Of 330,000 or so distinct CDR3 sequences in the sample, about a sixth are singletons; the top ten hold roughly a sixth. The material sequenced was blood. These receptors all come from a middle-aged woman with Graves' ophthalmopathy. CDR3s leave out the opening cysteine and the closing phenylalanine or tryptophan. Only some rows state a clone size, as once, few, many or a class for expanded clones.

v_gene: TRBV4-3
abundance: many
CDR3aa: ASSQARGLRKAF

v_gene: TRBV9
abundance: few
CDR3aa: ASGVGTGAGNTIY

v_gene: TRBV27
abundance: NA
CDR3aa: ASSLSPGTGELD

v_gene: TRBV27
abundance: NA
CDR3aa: ASSPPTTASYEQY

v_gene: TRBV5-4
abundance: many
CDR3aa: ASRSGTGVSYT

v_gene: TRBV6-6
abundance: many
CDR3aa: ASRIGTGNTIY

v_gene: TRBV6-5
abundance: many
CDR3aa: ASSYEGAGYNEQF

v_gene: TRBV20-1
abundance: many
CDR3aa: SARGQGSEQY

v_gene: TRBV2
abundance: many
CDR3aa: ASSHRTDAANTGELF

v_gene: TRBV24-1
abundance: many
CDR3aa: ATSDPPGQPQH

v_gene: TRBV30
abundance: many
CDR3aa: AWSDRGFYGYT

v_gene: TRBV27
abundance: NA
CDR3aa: ASSEQGFGYNEQF

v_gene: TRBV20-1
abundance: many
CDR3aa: SARGDRGRNGPQH

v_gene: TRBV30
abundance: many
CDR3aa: AWSVPGLSYEQY

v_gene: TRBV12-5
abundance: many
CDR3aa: ASGRSGAHEQY

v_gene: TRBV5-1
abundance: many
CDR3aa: ASSLSGGYYGYT

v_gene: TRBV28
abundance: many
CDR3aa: ASSFDRMGSFSEQY

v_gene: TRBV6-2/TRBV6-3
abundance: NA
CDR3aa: ASSYPPYRDTEAF

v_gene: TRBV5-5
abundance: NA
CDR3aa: ASSLMRTVNQPQH

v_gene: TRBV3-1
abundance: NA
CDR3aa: ASSLTSGSVYPGELF

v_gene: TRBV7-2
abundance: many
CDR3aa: ASSTGTGDHYGYT

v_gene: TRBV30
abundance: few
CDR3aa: AWSYTRGLEAF

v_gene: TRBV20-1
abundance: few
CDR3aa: SASHTGSRETQY

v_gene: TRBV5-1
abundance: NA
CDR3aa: ASSLAGVDGYT

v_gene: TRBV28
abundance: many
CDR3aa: ASSLKRLYGQY

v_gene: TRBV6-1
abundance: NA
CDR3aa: ASGTVNSPLH

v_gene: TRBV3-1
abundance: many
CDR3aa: ASSQGGDSFGFPQH

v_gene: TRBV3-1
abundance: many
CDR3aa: ASSQSEGRWETQY

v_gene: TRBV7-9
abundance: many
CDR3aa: ASSSIADTGELF

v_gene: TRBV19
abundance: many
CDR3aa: ASSLSGSLSGNTIY

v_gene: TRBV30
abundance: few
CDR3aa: ACSVLGVGTQY

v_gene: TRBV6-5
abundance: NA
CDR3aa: ASSYTGQNYGYT

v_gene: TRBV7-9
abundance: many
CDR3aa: ASSEGQASGNTIY

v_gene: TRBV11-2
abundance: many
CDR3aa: ASSLRLKREMSETQY

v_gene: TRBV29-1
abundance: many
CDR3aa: SVEDPTGPNTEAF

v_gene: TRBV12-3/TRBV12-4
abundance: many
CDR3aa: ASSTPPGANTEAF

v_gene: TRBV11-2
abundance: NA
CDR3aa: ASSPPVAGDFSYEQY

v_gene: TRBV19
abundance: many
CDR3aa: ASRKTGEFHEQY

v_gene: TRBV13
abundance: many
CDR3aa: ASSLPGPQETQY

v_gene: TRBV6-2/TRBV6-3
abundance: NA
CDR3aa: ARSYKNTEAF

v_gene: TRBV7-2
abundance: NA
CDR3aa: ASVQHPVGNTEAF

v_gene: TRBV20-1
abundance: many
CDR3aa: SARDRGRLAEQY

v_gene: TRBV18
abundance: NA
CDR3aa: ASSQQGNYGYT

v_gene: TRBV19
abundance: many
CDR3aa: ASSIPPGNTEAF

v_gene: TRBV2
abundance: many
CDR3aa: ASTPPVNTEAF

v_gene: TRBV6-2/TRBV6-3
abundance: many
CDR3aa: ASRRGRQGSYEQY

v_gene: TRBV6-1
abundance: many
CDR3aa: ASSDKGQGSYGYT

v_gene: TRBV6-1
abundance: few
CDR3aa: ASSHPGGYT

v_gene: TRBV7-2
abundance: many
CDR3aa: ASSLVGQGVEETQY

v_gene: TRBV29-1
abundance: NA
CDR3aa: SVGGRRSGYT

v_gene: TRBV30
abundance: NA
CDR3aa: AWSGAEMASYEQY

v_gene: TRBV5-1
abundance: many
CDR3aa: ASSWDSGNSPLH

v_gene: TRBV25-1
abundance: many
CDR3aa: ASPKWGGSNTGELF

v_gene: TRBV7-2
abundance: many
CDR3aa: ASSLSGGGEQY

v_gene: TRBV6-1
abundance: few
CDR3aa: ASSSERTGELF

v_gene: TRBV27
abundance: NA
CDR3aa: ASSYQTSGRAGTGELF

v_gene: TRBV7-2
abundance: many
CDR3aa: ASSPDGGNQPQH